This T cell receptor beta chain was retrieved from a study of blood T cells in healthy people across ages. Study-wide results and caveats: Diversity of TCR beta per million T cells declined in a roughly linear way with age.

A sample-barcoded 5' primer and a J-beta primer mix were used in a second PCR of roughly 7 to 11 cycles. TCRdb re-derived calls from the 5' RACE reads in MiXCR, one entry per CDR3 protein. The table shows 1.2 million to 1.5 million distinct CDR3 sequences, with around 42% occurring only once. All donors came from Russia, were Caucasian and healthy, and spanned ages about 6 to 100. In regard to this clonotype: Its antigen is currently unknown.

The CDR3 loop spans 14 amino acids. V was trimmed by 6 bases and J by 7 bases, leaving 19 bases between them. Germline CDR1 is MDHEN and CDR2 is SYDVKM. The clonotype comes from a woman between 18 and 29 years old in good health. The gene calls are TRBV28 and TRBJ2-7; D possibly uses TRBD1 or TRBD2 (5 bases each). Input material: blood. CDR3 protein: CASRTPGPSGEQYF. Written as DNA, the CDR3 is TGTGCCAGCAGGACCCCGGGACCTTCGGGGGAGCAGTACTTC.